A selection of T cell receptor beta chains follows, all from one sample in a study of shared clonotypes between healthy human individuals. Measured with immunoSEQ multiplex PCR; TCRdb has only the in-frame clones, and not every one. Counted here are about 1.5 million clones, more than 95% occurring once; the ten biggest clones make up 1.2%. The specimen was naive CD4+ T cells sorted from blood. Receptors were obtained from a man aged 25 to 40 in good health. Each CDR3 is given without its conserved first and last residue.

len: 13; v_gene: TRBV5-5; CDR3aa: ASSLAPGKSYEQY
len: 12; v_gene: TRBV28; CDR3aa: ASDRRVGTGELF
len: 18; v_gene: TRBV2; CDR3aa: ASIIPRGGIDLEPSYEQY
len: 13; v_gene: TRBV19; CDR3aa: ASNPAPRFTDTQY
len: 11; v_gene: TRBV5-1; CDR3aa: ATSAGAAYEQY
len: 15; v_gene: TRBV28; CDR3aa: ASSSQLAGGSYNEQF
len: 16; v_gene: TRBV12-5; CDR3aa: ASGLGLAGGGRTDTQY
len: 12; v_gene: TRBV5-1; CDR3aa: ASSVRGSQETQY
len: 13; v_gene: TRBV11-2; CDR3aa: ASSLQTGRNTEAF
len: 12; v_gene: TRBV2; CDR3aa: ASTRDISNQPQH
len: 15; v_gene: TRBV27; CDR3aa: ASSLSPVAVSYNEQF
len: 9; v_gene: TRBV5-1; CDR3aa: ASSYNYEQY
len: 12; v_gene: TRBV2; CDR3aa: ASRGTEYQETQY
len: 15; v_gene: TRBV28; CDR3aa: ASAILGSRSGANVLT
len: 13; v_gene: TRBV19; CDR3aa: ASSIGQGSYNEQF
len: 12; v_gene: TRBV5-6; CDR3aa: ASSFISRNTEAF
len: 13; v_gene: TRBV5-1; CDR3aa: ASSLAGQPYNEQF
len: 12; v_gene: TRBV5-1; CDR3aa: ASSLDDRVNEQY
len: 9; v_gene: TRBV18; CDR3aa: ASSPGDEQY
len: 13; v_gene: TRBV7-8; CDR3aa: ASSLAPGTVFEQY
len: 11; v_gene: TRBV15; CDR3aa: ATSRDELETQY
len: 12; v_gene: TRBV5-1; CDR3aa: ASSRGGGGTEAF
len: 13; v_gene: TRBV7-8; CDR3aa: ASSLVGRNTGELF
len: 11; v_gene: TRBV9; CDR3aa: ASSVAGSAEAF
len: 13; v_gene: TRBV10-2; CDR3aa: ATQLAGGPTGELF
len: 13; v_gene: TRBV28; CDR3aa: ASTSRRGWDTEAF
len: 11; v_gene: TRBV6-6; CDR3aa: ASRRGRNQPQH
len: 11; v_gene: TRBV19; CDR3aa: ASRVASTDTQY
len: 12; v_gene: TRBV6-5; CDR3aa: ASSRQTSLNEQF
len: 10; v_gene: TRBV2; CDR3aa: ASSDAGRGYT
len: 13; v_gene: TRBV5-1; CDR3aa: ASSLGDRGVTEAF
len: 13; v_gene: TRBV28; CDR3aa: ASSLGTSGRGEQY
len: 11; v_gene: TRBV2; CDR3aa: ASSDGGVQPQH
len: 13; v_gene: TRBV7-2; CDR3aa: ASSRRQGVNTEAF
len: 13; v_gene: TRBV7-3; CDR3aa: ASSSAGGRTDTQY
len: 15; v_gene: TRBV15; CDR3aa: ATSAYFLSGGQETQY
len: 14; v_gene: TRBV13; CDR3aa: ASSPQTSGTYNEQF
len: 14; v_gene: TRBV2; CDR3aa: ASRGTSSPQQETQY
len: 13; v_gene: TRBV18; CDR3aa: ASSPVAEAKNIQY
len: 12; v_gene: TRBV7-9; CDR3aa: ASSLQGASETQY
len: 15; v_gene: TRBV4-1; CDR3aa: ASSQQPLPPAGYEQF
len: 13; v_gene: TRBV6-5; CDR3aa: ASSYLASSGNTIY
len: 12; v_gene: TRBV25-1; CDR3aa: ASSGGLPTGELF
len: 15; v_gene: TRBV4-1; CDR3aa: ASSQESRASSYNEQF
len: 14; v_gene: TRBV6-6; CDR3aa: ASRVQLAGAGGELF
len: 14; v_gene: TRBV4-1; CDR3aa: ASSLAGENSYNEQF
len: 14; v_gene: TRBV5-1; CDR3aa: ASNPFGAGATDTQY
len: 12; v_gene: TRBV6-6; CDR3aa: ASSRGGAPGELF
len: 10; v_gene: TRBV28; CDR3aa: ASSSHYNEQF
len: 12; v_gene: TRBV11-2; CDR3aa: ASTPGQGSYEQY
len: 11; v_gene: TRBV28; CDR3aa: ASSSIRGEKLF
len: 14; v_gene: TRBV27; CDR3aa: ASSFKAVGFTYEQY
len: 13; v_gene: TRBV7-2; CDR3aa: ASSYRVLDGYEQY
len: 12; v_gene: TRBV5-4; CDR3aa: ASSLEAMNTEAF
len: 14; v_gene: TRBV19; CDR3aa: ASSIPGTGSDQPQH
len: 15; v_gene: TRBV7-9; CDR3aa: ASSIPIQGAGTDTQY
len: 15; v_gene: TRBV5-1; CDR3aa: ASSLGLQGGDQETQY